These 3 T cell receptor beta chains were all obtained from the same sample, sequenced in a study of blood T cell repertoires in COVID-19. Profiling relied on immunoSEQ multiplex PCR, and the TCRdb table lists in-frame clones only, not all of them. Here the sample spans roughly 150,000 clones, 84% being singletons. Sequenced material: peripheral blood. The receptors derive from an elderly woman with COVID-19, enrolled during active disease.

This clone was observed once. CDR3 protein: CASRPQVGSPLHF. The CDR3 bases are TGTGCCAGTAGACCTCAGGTCGGCTCACCCCTCCACTTT. The chain carries TRBV19 and TRBJ1-6, with D hard to call. This CDR3 spans 13 amino acids. The germline CDR1 and CDR2 sequences are LNHDA and SQIVND (reference sequence). Trimming took 6 bases from V and 10 from J, leaving 13 bases between them.

This chain connects TRBV2 to TRBJ2-7, with 10 bases lining up with TRBD2. CDR1 and CDR2 (germline): SNHLY, FYNNEI. The CDR3 has 15 residues. The V gene end was trimmed by 6 bases and the J gene end by 0 bases; junction bases not matched to a gene: 5. For the CDR3, the DNA is TGTGCCAGCAGGCCACTAGCGGGGTACTCCTACGAGCAGTACTTC. It specifies CASRPLAGYSYEQYF.

This sequence joins TRBV18 and TRBJ1-4; the D is unclear. V gave up 3 bases and J gave up 6 bases, with 14 bases separating them. CDR1 is KGHSH and CDR2 is LQKENI in the germline V gene. CDR3 length: 15 amino acids. The CDR3: CASSPSGGLDEKLFF. The CDR3 DNA reads as TGTGCCAGCTCACCTTCGGGAGGTCTGGATGAAAAACTGTTTTTT.